This section outlines one TCR beta chain sequence together with its context. Its antigen is unidentified. Both CD45RO+ cells and CCR7-negative CD45RA+ TemRA cells were combined to make up CD8 memory. Once extracted for a subset, genomic DNA was divided evenly among several immunoSEQ plates. Original processing notes: Junction-only sequences without quality scores were provided by ImmunoSEQ, so filtering was different. Profiled with immunoSEQ multiplex PCR; TCRdb holds only in-frame clones, not every one. V, J and clone size derive from that table, while D and trimming were established from the DNA sequence. The sample consists of some 690,000 clones, around 91% of them appearing once. CDR3 length: 14 residues. The V gene's germline CDR1 is SNHLY and CDR2 FYNNEI. V lost 10 bases, J lost 5 bases, and 10 bases stayed unmatched. The data derive from a study of shared clonotypes between healthy human individuals.

Whole-study findings and limits: A reduction in generation probabilities was seen for non-shared clonotypes relative to those shared by all four donors.

V gene TRBV2 combines with J gene TRBJ2-1; 8 bases fit TRBD2. The sample was memory CD8+ T cells from PBMCs. The subset: CD45RO+ cells pooled with CCR7-negative TemRA cells. This TCR was recovered from a man younger than 35 in good health. Some clones in this sample may be carry-over from other donors' samples. The CDR3 loop is CAIAIAGFHNEQFF. The CDR3 DNA reads as TGTGCCATCGCTATAGCGGGATTCCACAATGAGCAGTTCTTC. The complete variable domain, with remaining parts taken from reference TRBV2 and TRBJ2-1, reads EPEVTQTPSHQVTQMGQEVILRCVPISNHLYFYWYRQILGQKVEFLVSFYNNEISEKSEIFDDQFSVERPDGSNFTLKIRSTKLEDSAMYFCAIAIAGFHNEQFFGPGTRLTVL.